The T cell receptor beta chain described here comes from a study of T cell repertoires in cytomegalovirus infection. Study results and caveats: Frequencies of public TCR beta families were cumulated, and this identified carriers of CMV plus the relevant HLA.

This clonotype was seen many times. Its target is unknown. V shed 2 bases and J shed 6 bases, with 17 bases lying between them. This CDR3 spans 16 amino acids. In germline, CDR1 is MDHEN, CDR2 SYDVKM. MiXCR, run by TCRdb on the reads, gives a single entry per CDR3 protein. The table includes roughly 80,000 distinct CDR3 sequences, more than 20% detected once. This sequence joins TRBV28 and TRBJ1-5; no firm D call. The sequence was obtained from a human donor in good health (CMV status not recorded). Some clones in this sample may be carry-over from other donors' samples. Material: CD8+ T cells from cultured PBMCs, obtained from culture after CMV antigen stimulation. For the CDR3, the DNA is TGTGCCAGCAGTTTAAATCCCAGGAAGAGCGGTCAGCCCCAGCATTTT. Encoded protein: CASSLNPRKSGQPQHF.